These 25 T cell receptor beta chains came from one sample sequenced in a study of CD8 T cells in Susac syndrome. The authors reverse transcribed about 0.45 to 1 ug RNA with random hexamers. TCRdb re-called the immunoSEQ multiplex PCR reads through MiXCR, storing one row per CDR3 protein. The repertoire holds 95,000 to 150,000 distinct CDR3 sequences, with around 94% as singletons. The sequenced sample consisted of CD4+ T cells from PBMCs. Receptors were obtained from a human donor in good health.

This clonotype was detected once. This chain joins TRBV14 and TRBJ1-2, with D unresolved. Germline V gene data show CDR1 as SGHDN and CDR2 as FVKESK. Trimming pared 0 bases from V and 2 bases from J, leaving 4 bases between. The CDR3 is 13 residues long. CDR3 sequence reads: CASSQEQNYGYTF. The DNA of the CDR3 is TGTGCCAGCAGCCAAGAACAGAACTATGGCTACACCTTC.

The CDR3 nucleotides read TGTGCCAGCAGCGCCTCTGCAACTAATGAAAAACTGTTTTTT. This encodes CASSASATNEKLFF. The chain is built from TRBV7-2 and TRBJ1-4; D is undetermined. CDR3 length equals 14 residues. Germline values: CDR1 SGHTA, CDR2 FQGNSA. Trimming removed 5 bases from V and 0 bases from J, with 7 bases in between.

This clonotype came up once. CDR3 nucleotide sequence: TGTGCCAGTAGTTTCTCGGGCCTCGGGAATGAGCAGTTCTTC. Its translation: CASSFSGLGNEQFF. The J gene is TRBJ2-1, the V gene TRBV19; D remains unclear. The CDR3 loop spans 14 amino acids. The V end was cut by 5 bases, the J end by 7 bases, with 15 bases between. CDR1 and CDR2 (germline): LNHDA, SQIVND (reference sequence).

V gene TRBV29-1 combines with J gene TRBJ2-7; 8 bases match TRBD1. Trimming took 7 bases from V and 5 from J; bases not matched to a gene: 10. The germline CDR1 and CDR2 sequences are SQVTM and ANQGSEA. This CDR3 region has 13 residues. CDR3: CSGGQGGGNEQYF. The CDR3 region has the DNA TGCAGCGGCGGACAGGGAGGAGGGAACGAGCAGTACTTC.

This chain links TRBV10-3 with TRBJ1-5; D ambiguous. CDR1 and CDR2 from the germline V gene are ENHRY and SYGVKD. The CDR3 is 16 residues long. Trimming took 0 bases from V and 6 from J, leaving 15 bases between them. The CDR3 DNA reads TGTGCCATCAGTGAGTCCCGGGCCGATTGGGGTCAGCCCCAGCATTTT. This sequence encodes CAISESRADWGQPQHF.

The chain employs TRBV3-1 and TRBJ1-3; TRBD1 is a possible D gene (5 bases). There are 18 residues in the CDR3. V dropped 0 bases and J dropped 0 bases, with 15 bases sitting between them. Germline V gene sequence: CDR1 LGHDT, CDR2 YNNKEL (reference sequence). The CDR3 DNA follows: TGTGCCAGCAGCCAAGAATACCCCACGGGGCTCTCTGGAAACACCATATATTTT. It translates to CASSQEYPTGLSGNTIYF.

The chain links TRBV3-1 to TRBJ2-1, with a possible D match to TRBD2 (6 bases). Germline V gene sequence: CDR1 LGHDT, CDR2 YNNKEL (reference sequence). This CDR3 has 17 amino acids. V gave up 3 bases and J gave up 0 bases, with 15 bases separating them. CDR3 nucleotide sequence: TGTGCCAGCAGCCATGAGAGCGGGCGAATCTCCTACAATGAGCAGTTCTTC. This translates into CASSHESGRISYNEQFF.

This chain connects TRBV7-9 to TRBJ2-3; D is uncertain. The CDR3 totals 15 residues. In germline, CDR1 is SEHNR, CDR2 FQNEAQ (reference sequence). The V end was cut by 3 bases, the J end by 0 bases, with 10 bases between. The CDR3 spells CASSFSFSSTDTQYF. The CDR3 DNA sequence: TGTGCCAGCAGCTTCTCTTTTTCTAGCACAGATACGCAGTATTTT.

Comment on this clonotype: Germline is not matched at one junction end, which may reflect a read error. J is TRBJ2-5 and V is TRBV3-1; 11 bases are a match to TRBD1. Germline-derived CDR1 and CDR2 are LGHDT and YNNKEL (reference sequence). The CDR3 has 11 residues. The CDR3 DNA is TGTGCCAGCAGCCACGGACAGGGGGCACACTTC. The encoded protein is CASSHGQGAHF.

The chain is built from TRBV6-5 and TRBJ2-1; a possible D gene is TRBD2 (5 bases). Germline CDR1 MNHEY, CDR2 SVGAGI. The CDR3 sequence is 17 residues long. V was pared by 0 bases and J by 1 base, with 13 bases between. This chain's CDR3 is CASSYSMWWESYNEQFF. CDR3 in DNA: TGTGCCAGCAGTTACTCGATGTGGTGGGAGTCCTACAATGAGCAGTTCTTC.

The rearrangement links TRBV29-1 to TRBJ1-2; unclear D gene. V was shortened by 7 bases and J by 8 bases, with 17 bases between the two germline ends. This CDR3 is built from 12 residues. Germline V gives CDR1 SQVTM, CDR2 ANQGSEA. Here the CDR3 reads CSARAGLGGYTF. The CDR3 nucleotides are TGCAGCGCTCGAGCAGGTTTAGGAGGCTACACCTTC.

The V gene is TRBV5-1, the J gene TRBJ2-3; 10 nucleotides line up with TRBD2. The germline gives CDR1 SGHRS, CDR2 YFSETQ. The CDR3 loop spans 18 amino acids. V gave up 0 bases and J gave up 1 base; unmatched junction bases: 8. The CDR3 is CASSLGGVAGGGTDTQYF. For the CDR3, the DNA is TGCGCCAGCAGCTTGGGGGGAGTAGCGGGAGGCGGCACAGATACGCAGTATTTT.

The chain recombines TRBV20-1 with TRBJ2-7; D perhaps matches TRBD2 (6 bases). The germline V gene encodes CDR1 DFQATT and CDR2 SNEGSKA (reference sequence). The CDR3 totals 15 residues. Trimming cost V 1 base and J 3 bases, with 16 bases left between them. The CDR3 here is CSARVQRANNYEQYF. DNA of the CDR3: TGCAGTGCTAGAGTCCAGCGGGCGAACAACTACGAGCAGTACTTC.

This clonotype was seen only a few times. The chain couples TRBV5-1 to TRBJ2-5, with 10 nucleotides matching TRBD2. In germline, CDR1 is SGHRS, CDR2 YFSETQ. The CDR3 totals 17 residues. V lost 5 bases, J lost 5 bases, and 15 bases stayed unmatched. Here the CDR3 reads CASSEGASGSRRETQYF. As DNA, the CDR3 is TGCGCCAGCAGTGAAGGGGCTAGCGGGAGTCGTCGGGAGACCCAGTACTTC.

The chain combines TRBV6-2 or TRBV6-3 with TRBJ2-3, with unresolved D. The CDR3 runs to 14 residues. The germline V and J ends were trimmed by 6 bases and 3 bases, with 13 bases remaining between them. Germline V lookup: CDR1 MNHEY, CDR2 SVGEGT. For the CDR3, the DNA is TGTGCCAGCAGGGTAGCAGAAGCGACAGATACGCAGTATTTT. This codes for CASRVAEATDTQYF.

V gene TRBV7-8 combines with J gene TRBJ1-2; 8 bases fit TRBD1. With V trimmed by 3 bases and J by 1 base, 1 base remained unmatched. CDR1 SGHVS and CDR2 FQNEAQ come from the germline V gene. The CDR3 runs 14 residues. The CDR3 DNA follows: TGTGCCAGCAGCTTCGACAGGGGTAACTATGGCTACACCTTC. It encodes CASSFDRGNYGYTF.

The chain is built from TRBV7-9 and TRBJ1-2; 9 bases agree with TRBD1. V lost 0 bases, J lost 0 bases, and 8 bases stayed unmatched. The CDR3 is 18 residues long. CDR1 is SEHNR, CDR2 FQNEAQ, per germline (reference sequence). The CDR3 region has the DNA TGTGCCAGCAGCTTAGCGCCGGACAGGGGCCACCCTAACTATGGCTACACCTTC. This sequence encodes CASSLAPDRGHPNYGYTF.

This sequence joins TRBV7-2 and TRBJ1-5; D possibly corresponds to TRBD1 (6 bases). V dropped 4 bases and J dropped 4 bases, with 14 bases sitting between them. CDR3 length: 15 amino acids. Germline V gene data show CDR1 as SGHTA and CDR2 as FQGNSA. In DNA form, the CDR3 reads TGTGCCAGCAGCTCAAGGGGGGGCTTTAATCAGCCCCAGCATTTT. Translating gives CASSSRGGFNQPQHF.

This sequence joins TRBV29-1 and TRBJ2-7; D may be TRBD2 (5 bases). The CDR3 is 11 residues long. Trimming pared 7 bases from V and 1 base from J, leaving 8 bases between. Germline V lookup: CDR1 SQVTM, CDR2 ANQGSEA. CDR3 loop: CSAGESYEQYF. The CDR3 DNA reads TGCAGCGCCGGGGAGTCCTACGAGCAGTACTTC.

The chain joins TRBV3-1 to TRBJ1-2; D is unresolved. CDR3 length: 15 residues. Germline-derived CDR1 and CDR2 are LGHDT and YNNKEL (reference sequence). Between the trimmed V and J ends, which lost 1 base and 3 bases, there was a span of 12 bases. CDR3 protein: CASSQAGGEHYGYTF. For the CDR3, the DNA is TGTGCCAGCAGCCAAGCCGGCGGGGAACACTATGGCTACACCTTC.

V gene TRBV7-8 combines with J gene TRBJ2-1; 8 nucleotides match TRBD2. The CDR3 is made up of 16 amino acids. In germline, CDR1 is SGHVS, CDR2 FQNEAQ. J gave up 0 bases and V 3 bases, and 4 bases lay outside the gene matches. The CDR3 sequence is CASSFPGLDSYNEQFF. The CDR3 nucleotides read TGTGCCAGCAGCTTTCCGGGACTAGACTCCTACAATGAGCAGTTCTTC.

CDR3 nucleotide sequence: TGTGCCAGCAGCGCGCGTGATACGCAGTATTTT. It yields the protein CASSARDTQYF. The chain is built from TRBV11-2 and TRBJ2-3; no definite D call. Germline-derived CDR1 and CDR2 are SGHAT and FQNNGV. This CDR3 comprises 11 residues. The V and J ends lost 5 bases and 6 bases respectively, with 6 bases between them.

The chain couples TRBV2 to TRBJ2-5, with D perhaps TRBD1 (5 bases). Germline V CDR1 and CDR2: SNHLY, FYNNEI. Between the trimmed V and J ends, which lost 7 bases and 4 bases, there was a span of 16 bases. The CDR3 length is 14 residues. The CDR3 loop reads CASTDEQVGETQYF. The CDR3 DNA reads as TGTGCCAGCACTGACGAACAGGTGGGAGAGACCCAGTACTTC.

The CDR3 sequence: CSVEYVNIQYF. CDR3 DNA: TGCAGCGTTGAGTACGTAAACATTCAGTACTTC. This chain uses TRBV29-1 with TRBJ2-4; no firm D call. The CDR3 length is 11 residues. The V gene lost 3 bases and the J gene lost 6 bases, with 6 bases spanning the gap. Germline V gene data show CDR1 as SQVTM and CDR2 as ANQGSEA.

The V call is TRBV6-6, the J call TRBJ1-1; 9 bases align to TRBD1. Germline CDR1 MNHNY, CDR2 SVGAGI (reference sequence). The CDR3 consists of 13 residues. V trimming: 5 bases; J trimming: 10 bases; junction bases outside the gene matches: 8. The CDR3 is CASSNRGTGTAFF. CDR3 nucleotide sequence: TGTGCCAGCAGTAACCGGGGGACAGGGACAGCTTTCTTT.